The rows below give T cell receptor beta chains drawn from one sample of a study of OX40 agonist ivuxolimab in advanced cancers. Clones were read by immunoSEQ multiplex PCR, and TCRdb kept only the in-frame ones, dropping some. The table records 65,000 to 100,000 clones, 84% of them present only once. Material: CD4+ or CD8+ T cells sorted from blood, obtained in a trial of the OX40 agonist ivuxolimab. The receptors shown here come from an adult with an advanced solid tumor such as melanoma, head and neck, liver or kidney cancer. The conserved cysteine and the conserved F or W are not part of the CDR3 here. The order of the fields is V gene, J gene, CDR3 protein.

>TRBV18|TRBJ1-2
ASSPPQGTRGYT
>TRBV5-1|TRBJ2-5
ASSPLGETQY
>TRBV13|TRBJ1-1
ASSGRTEAF
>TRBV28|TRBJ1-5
ASSGQVRAQH
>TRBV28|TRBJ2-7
ASSPDSTSYEQY
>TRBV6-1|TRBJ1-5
ASSDRGQGDQPQH
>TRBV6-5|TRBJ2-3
ASSYLTRQGPDTQY
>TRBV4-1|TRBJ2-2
ASSQDAVTGELF
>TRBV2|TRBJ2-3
ALRRGALTDTQY
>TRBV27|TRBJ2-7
ASSLEGQGTPYEQY
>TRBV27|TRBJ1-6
ASSLSDRPYNSPLH
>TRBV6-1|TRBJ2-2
ASSDRTGELF
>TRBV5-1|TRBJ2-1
ASSLETISYNEQF
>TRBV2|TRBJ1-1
ASSGGQVMDTEAF
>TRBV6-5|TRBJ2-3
ASSGDTDTQY
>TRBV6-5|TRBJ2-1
ATGILGTYNEQF
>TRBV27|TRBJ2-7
ASSPTGYSYEQY
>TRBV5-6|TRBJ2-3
ASSLMISGGARDTQY
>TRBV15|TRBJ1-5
ATSRDARQGDQPQH
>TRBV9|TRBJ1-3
ASSVEGGGQFGFSNTIY
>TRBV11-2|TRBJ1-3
ASSLVASYAGGNTIY
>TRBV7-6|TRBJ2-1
AVGGASYNEQF
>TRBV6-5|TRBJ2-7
ASRAGAYEQY
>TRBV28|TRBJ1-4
ASSFRQGSEKLF
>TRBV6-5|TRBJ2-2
ASSPGGTGELF
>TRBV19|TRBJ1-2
ASSLIGTGYGYT
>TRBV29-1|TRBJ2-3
SVVRSTDTQY
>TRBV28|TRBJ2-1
ASSLGQPNEQF
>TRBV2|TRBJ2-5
ASSLGLVFETQY
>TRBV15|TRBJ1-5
ATSRGSGVQPQH
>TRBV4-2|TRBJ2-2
ASSQRSGAGTGELF
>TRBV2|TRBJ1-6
ASRQGSNSPLH
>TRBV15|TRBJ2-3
ATSRGVDTQY
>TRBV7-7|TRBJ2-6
ASSLGGSSSGANVLT